Listed below are T cell receptor beta chains from one sample, sequenced in a study of T-cell reconstitution after alpha-beta-depleted transplantation in children. Each CDR3 protein is one row after TCRdb ran MiXCR on the PCR reads. Of about 340,000 distinct CDR3 sequences listed, 13% were seen once; the top ten hold around 4.1%. The sequences come from PBMCs, collected from the stem cell graft. Receptor source: a human donor who donated a stem cell graft to a child with Fanconi anemia. CDR3s include the opening cysteine and the closing phenylalanine or tryptophan. The order of the fields is V gene, clone size, D gene, J gene, CDR3 length, CDR3 DNA, CDR3 protein. The D gene is left open where the match is weak. Part of the rows lack a size; the others show once, few, many or a class for expanded clones.

V: TRBV7-8; size: .; D: .; J: TRBJ1-1; length: 16; DNA: TGTGCCAGCACCTCCGGCTATGGGAAAGGAATCACTGAAGCTTTCTTT; CDR3: CASTSGYGKGITEAFF
V: TRBV11-2; size: .; D: .; J: TRBJ2-2; length: 15; DNA: TGTGCCAGCAGCGAAACCGGGACCTTCACCGGGGAGCTGTTTTTT; CDR3: CASSETGTFTGELFF
V: TRBV12-3/TRBV12-4; size: .; D: TRBD1; J: TRBJ1-2; length: 14; DNA: TGTGCCAGCAGTTTGGCCCAGGGGGCGCGAGGCTACACCTTC; CDR3: CASSLAQGARGYTF
V: TRBV9; size: .; D: .; J: TRBJ1-3; length: 14; DNA: TGTGCCAGCAGCGTAGTGGACTCTGGAAACACCATATATTTT; CDR3: CASSVVDSGNTIYF
V: TRBV11-2; size: few; D: TRBD1; J: TRBJ2-1; length: 16; DNA: TGTGCCAGCAGCGTACGTTGGGGACAGGGGTACAATGAGCAGTTCTTC; CDR3: CASSVRWGQGYNEQFF
V: TRBV25-1; size: .; D: TRBD1; J: TRBJ1-4; length: 18; DNA: TGTGCCAGCAGTGCGCTCCTTGGGACAGCTGCAACTAATGAAAAACTGTTTTTT; CDR3: CASSALLGTAATNEKLFF
V: TRBV2; size: .; D: .; J: TRBJ2-1; length: 14; DNA: TGTGCCAGCAGTGAAGCGCGAGGGGGGGGTGAGCAGTTCTTC; CDR3: CASSEARGGGEQFF
V: TRBV10-3; size: .; D: TRBD1; J: TRBJ2-5; length: 14; DNA: TGTGCCATCAGTGACTGGGACAGGGGAGAGACCCAGTACTTC; CDR3: CAISDWDRGETQYF
V: TRBV10-3; size: .; D: TRBD1; J: TRBJ2-7; length: 14; DNA: TGTGCCATCAGTGGGACAGGGGGCGTGGGGGAGCAGTACTTC; CDR3: CAISGTGGVGEQYF
V: TRBV5-1; size: .; D: .; J: TRBJ2-3; length: 15; DNA: TGCGCCAGCAGTCCACAGAAGTCAAGCACAGATACGCAGTATTTT; CDR3: CASSPQKSSTDTQYF
V: TRBV20-1; size: many; D: TRBD1; J: TRBJ1-2; length: 13; DNA: TGCAGTGCTTCCCCGGACAGGGAGTTTGGCTACACCTTC; CDR3: CSASPDREFGYTF
V: TRBV6-2/TRBV6-3; size: many; D: .; J: TRBJ2-6; length: 16; DNA: TGTGCCAGCAGTTCGATAGGGTTCTCTGGGGCCAACGTCCTGACTTTC; CDR3: CASSSIGFSGANVLTF
V: TRBV7-2; size: .; D: .; J: TRBJ1-5; length: 14; DNA: TGTGCCAGCAGCCCCCTGGGTAGCAATCAGCCCCAGCATTTT; CDR3: CASSPLGSNQPQHF
V: TRBV28; size: .; D: TRBD2; J: TRBJ2-2; length: 16; DNA: TGTGCCAGCAGTTCTCTGTGGACTAGCGCCACCGGGGAGCTGTTTTTT; CDR3: CASSSLWTSATGELFF
V: TRBV5-1; size: .; D: TRBD2; J: TRBJ2-7; length: 13; DNA: TGCGCCAGCAGCCTCCTCGGGGGGGACGAGCAGTACTTC; CDR3: CASSLLGGDEQYF
V: TRBV6-2/TRBV6-3; size: many; D: TRBD1; J: TRBJ1-1; length: 17; DNA: TGTGCCAGCAGTTACCGGACAGGGGTTGGTTGGAACACTGAAGCTTTCTTT; CDR3: CASSYRTGVGWNTEAFF
V: TRBV30; size: few; D: TRBD1; J: TRBJ1-2; length: 13; DNA: TGTGCCTGGAGTGCCGGGACAGGATATGGCTACACCTTC; CDR3: CAWSAGTGYGYTF
V: TRBV28; size: .; D: .; J: TRBJ1-5; length: 16; DNA: TGTGCCAGCACGGGTTCGGGTTTGGGGACGGGTCAGCCCCAGCATTTT; CDR3: CASTGSGLGTGQPQHF
V: TRBV28; size: few; D: TRBD1; J: TRBJ2-2; length: 16; DNA: TGTGCCAGCAGTTTTCGGACAGGGTCGGACACCGGGGAGCTGTTTTTT; CDR3: CASSFRTGSDTGELFF
V: TRBV7-8; size: few; D: .; J: TRBJ1-3; length: 15; DNA: TGTGCCAGCAGCTCCCGAGGGCCCTCTGGAAACACCATATATTTT; CDR3: CASSSRGPSGNTIYF
V: TRBV12-3/TRBV12-4; size: .; D: TRBD1; J: TRBJ2-1; length: 16; DNA: TGTGCCAGCAGGCCCTTCGGACAGGGGGATGGCAATGAGCAGTTCTTC; CDR3: CASRPFGQGDGNEQFF
V: TRBV11-2; size: few; D: TRBD2; J: TRBJ2-5; length: 16; DNA: TGTGCCAGCAGCTTAATCAGCGGGGGGGCCCAAGAGACCCAGTACTTC; CDR3: CASSLISGGAQETQYF
V: TRBV7-8; size: many; D: .; J: TRBJ2-2; length: 13; DNA: TGTGCCAGCAGCTTACAATCTACCGGGGAGCTGTTTTTT; CDR3: CASSLQSTGELFF
V: TRBV29-1; size: .; D: TRBD1; J: TRBJ1-1; length: 14; DNA: TGCAGCGGCGACCCGGGACAGCAGAACATTGAAGCTTTCTTT; CDR3: CSGDPGQQNIEAFF
V: TRBV20-1; size: .; D: .; J: TRBJ2-1; length: 17; DNA: TGCAGTGCTAGTCCGACACAAGCGGAACATTCCTACAATGAGCAGTTCTTC; CDR3: CSASPTQAEHSYNEQFF
V: TRBV25-1; size: few; D: .; J: TRBJ1-1; length: 12; DNA: TGTGCCAGCAGCGGGGCATTCACTGAAGCTTTCTTT; CDR3: CASSGAFTEAFF
V: TRBV5-6; size: .; D: TRBD2; J: TRBJ2-1; length: 13; DNA: TGTGCCAGCAGCTTGGCGGGAGGGCGAGGGCAGTTCTTC; CDR3: CASSLAGGRGQFF
V: TRBV30; size: few; D: .; J: TRBJ2-5; length: 12; DNA: TGTGCCTGGAGTGTTGAGATACGAACCCAGTACTTC; CDR3: CAWSVEIRTQYF
V: TRBV11-2; size: .; D: .; J: TRBJ2-3; length: 12; DNA: TGTGCCAGCAGCTATGTAACAGATACGCAGTATTTT; CDR3: CASSYVTDTQYF